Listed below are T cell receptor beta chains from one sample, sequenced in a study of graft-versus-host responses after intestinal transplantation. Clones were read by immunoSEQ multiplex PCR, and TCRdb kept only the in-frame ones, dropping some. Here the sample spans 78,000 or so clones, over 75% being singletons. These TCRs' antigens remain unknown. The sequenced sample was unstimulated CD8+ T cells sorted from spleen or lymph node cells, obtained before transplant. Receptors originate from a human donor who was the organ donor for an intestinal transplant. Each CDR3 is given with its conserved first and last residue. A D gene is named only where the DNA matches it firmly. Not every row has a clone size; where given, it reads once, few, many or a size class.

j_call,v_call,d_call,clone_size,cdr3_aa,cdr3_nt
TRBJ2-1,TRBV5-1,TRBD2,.,CASRLGAGGYNEQFF,TGCGCCAGCCGACTAGGGGCGGGGGGATACAATGAGCAGTTCTTC
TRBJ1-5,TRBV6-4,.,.,CASSDPDTCGTRKDQPQHF,TGTGCCAGCAGTGACCCGGATACATGCGGGACTAGGAAGGATCAGCCCCAGCATTTT
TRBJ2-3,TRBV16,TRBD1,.,CASSQSRDSASTDTQYF,TGTGCCAGCAGCCAATCACGGGACAGCGCATCCACAGATACGCAGTATTTT
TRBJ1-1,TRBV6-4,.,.,CASSGRWGTEAFF,TGTGCCAGCAGTGGCAGATGGGGCACTGAAGCTTTCTTT
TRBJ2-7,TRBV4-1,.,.,CASSQWEGGPHEQYF,TGCGCCAGCAGCCAATGGGAGGGGGGGCCCCACGAGCAGTACTTC
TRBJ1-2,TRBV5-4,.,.,CASSNLGRGYTF,TGTGCCAGCAGCAACCTGGGAAGGGGCTACACCTTC
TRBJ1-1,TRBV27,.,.,CASSFLGMNTEAFF,TGTGCCAGCAGTTTCTTGGGGATGAACACTGAAGCTTTCTTT
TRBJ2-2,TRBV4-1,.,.,CASSQEWTNTGELFF,TGCGCCAGCAGCCAAGAATGGACGAACACCGGGGAGCTGTTTTTT
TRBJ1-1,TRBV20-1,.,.,CSARQRTRAFF,TGCAGTGCCCGACAGAGAACGAGAGCTTTCTTT
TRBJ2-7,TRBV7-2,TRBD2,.,CASRTSGGHYEQYF,TGTGCCAGCAGGACTAGCGGGGGGCATTACGAGCAGTACTTC
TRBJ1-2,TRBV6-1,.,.,CASSENGDYGYTF,TGTGCCAGCAGTGAAAATGGGGACTATGGCTACACCTTC
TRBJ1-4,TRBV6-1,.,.,CASSEGGGPANEKLFF,TGTGCCAGCAGTGAAGGTGGGGGGCCAGCTAATGAAAAACTGTTTTTT
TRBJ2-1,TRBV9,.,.,CASSVGPGGRDLYNEQFF,TGTGCCAGCAGCGTAGGCCCTGGGGGAAGGGACCTCTACAATGAGCAGTTCTTC
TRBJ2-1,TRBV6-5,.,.,CASSYSVPVDNNEQFF,TGTGCCAGCAGTTACTCTGTCCCGGTAGACAACAATGAGCAGTTCTTC
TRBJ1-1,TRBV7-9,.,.,CASSLGRQGTIINTEAFF,TGTGCCAGCAGCTTAGGTCGGCAGGGCACTATTATAAACACTGAAGCTTTCTTT
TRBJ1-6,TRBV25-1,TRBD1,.,CASSELGQGGLPLHF,TGTGCCAGCAGTGAGTTGGGTCAGGGGGGACTACCCCTCCACTTT
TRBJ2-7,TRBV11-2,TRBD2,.,CASSLSKSGGAFTYEQYF,TGTGCCAGCAGCTTATCTAAGTCGGGGGGTGCTTTTACCTACGAGCAGTACTTC
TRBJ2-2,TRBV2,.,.,CASSEERTSGTGELFF,TGTGCCAGCAGTGAAGAACGTACCTCGGGCACCGGGGAGCTGTTTTTT
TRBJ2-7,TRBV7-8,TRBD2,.,CASSPKPGLHYEQYF,TGTGCCAGCAGCCCAAAACCGGGACTACACTACGAGCAGTACTTC
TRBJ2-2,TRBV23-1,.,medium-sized,CASSQWDPNQTLTGELFF,TGCGCCAGCAGTCAATGGGACCCCAACCAGACACTCACCGGGGAGCTGTTTTTT
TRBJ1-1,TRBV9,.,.,CASSVSGEGTEAFF,TGTGCCAGCAGCGTATCAGGGGAAGGGACTGAAGCTTTCTTT
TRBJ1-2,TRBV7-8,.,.,CASSLVRQGSYGYTF,TGTGCCAGCAGCTTAGTCAGGCAGGGAAGCTATGGCTACACCTTC
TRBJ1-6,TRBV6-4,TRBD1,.,CASSHTGGDNSPLHF,TGTGCCAGCAGTCATACAGGGGGCGATAATTCACCCCTCCACTTT
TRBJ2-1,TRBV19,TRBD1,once,CASSETGGQFYNEQFF,TGTGCCAGTAGTGAGACAGGGGGTCAGTTCTACAATGAGCAGTTCTTC
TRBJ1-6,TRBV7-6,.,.,CASSLRGRYNSPLHF,TGTGCCAGCAGCTTACGGGGCAGATATAATTCACCCCTCCACTTT
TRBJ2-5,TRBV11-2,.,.,CASSLVQGTETQYF,TGTGCCAGCAGCTTAGTCCAGGGGACGGAGACCCAGTACTTC
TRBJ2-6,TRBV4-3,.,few,CASSQDEGAGANVLTF,TGCGCCAGCAGCCAAGATGAGGGGGCTGGGGCCAACGTCCTGACTTTC
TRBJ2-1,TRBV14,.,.,CASSQGLLGEQFF,TGTGCCAGCAGCCAGGGACTCCTCGGTGAGCAGTTCTTC
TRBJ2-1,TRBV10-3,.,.,CAISQNRGTANNEQFF,TGTGCCATCAGCCAAAATAGGGGGACCGCCAACAATGAGCAGTTCTTC
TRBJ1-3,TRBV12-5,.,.,CASGFLSDRTSGNTIYF,TGTGCTAGTGGTTTCCTCTCCGACAGGACATCTGGAAACACCATATATTTT
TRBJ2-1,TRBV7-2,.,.,CASSRRLNPNEQFF,TGTGCCAGCAGCCGTCGACTAAATCCCAATGAGCAGTTCTTC
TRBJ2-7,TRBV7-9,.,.,CASSPRTAPYEQYF,TGTGCCAGCAGCCCGCGGACAGCCCCCTACGAGCAGTACTTC
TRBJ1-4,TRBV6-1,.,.,CASSDSTGYGKLFF,TGTGCCAGCAGTGACTCGACAGGATACGGAAAACTGTTTTTT
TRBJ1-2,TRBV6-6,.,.,CASFEQEGTGYTF,TGTGCCAGCTTCGAACAAGAGGGTACTGGCTACACCTTC
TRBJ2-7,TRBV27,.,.,CASSLLGPKGPYYEQYF,TGTGCCAGCAGTTTATTAGGACCAAAGGGGCCCTACTACGAGCAGTACTTC
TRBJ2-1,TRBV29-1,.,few,CSVEGVAGYNEQFF,TGCAGCGTTGAAGGTGTGGCGGGATACAATGAGCAGTTCTTC
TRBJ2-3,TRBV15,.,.,CATSRVPVTGTDTQYF,TGTGCCACCAGCAGAGTCCCCGTGACGGGCACAGATACGCAGTATTTT
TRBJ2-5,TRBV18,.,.,CASSPGQDPKEAQYF,TGTGCCAGCTCACCAGGTCAGGACCCTAAGGAGGCCCAGTACTTC